This T cell receptor (beta chain) was identified during a study of CD8 T cells in Susac syndrome. Comment on this clonotype: Its target is not known.

A quantity of about 0.5 to 1 ug RNA underwent reverse transcription using random hexamers. In TCRdb, the immunoSEQ multiplex PCR reads were re-called with MiXCR into one record per CDR3 protein. The table lists some 400,000 distinct CDR3 sequences, 85% of them singletons. The germline V and J ends were trimmed by 6 bases and 5 bases, with 14 bases remaining between them. This CDR3 spans 13 amino acids. CDR1 and CDR2 (germline): MGHDK, SYGVNS. Broader study findings: By the study's own acknowledgment, its TCR sequencing and HLA analysis included relatively few individuals.

The sequenced sample consisted of CD8+ T cells from PBMCs. The TCR originated in a human donor with multiple sclerosis. The chain is built from TRBV25-1 and TRBJ2-7; D possibly uses TRBD1 or TRBD2 (5 bases each). The CDR3 here is CASSARDGDEQYF. The CDR3 nucleotides read TGTGCCAGCAGCGCCCGGGACGGTGACGAGCAGTACTTC.